This TCR beta chain stems from a study of blood T cell repertoires in COVID-19. Study-level background: T cells, B-cell-depleted T cells, or PBMCs supplied cDNA or gDNA.

Authors' analysis steps: Amplifying reference gene primers gave estimates of nucleated cell counts. Produced via immunoSEQ multiplex PCR; TCRdb's table is partial and in-frame only. V and J calls and clone size are given by that table; D and trimming were obtained from the DNA. Of over 30,000 clones in the sample, 75% to 90% were seen once. The CDR3 runs to 14 residues. Germline CDR1 SGHAT, CDR2 FQNNGV. Trimming pared 6 bases from V and 7 bases from J, leaving 18 bases between. The chain carries TRBV11-2 and TRBJ1-2; D unclear. Material: peripheral blood. This receptor was taken from a man older than 75 with active COVID-19. In DNA form, the CDR3 reads TGTGCCAGCAGTCGGGCGGAGGGCAGCAGTGGCTACACCTTC. It specifies CASSRAEGSSGYTF.